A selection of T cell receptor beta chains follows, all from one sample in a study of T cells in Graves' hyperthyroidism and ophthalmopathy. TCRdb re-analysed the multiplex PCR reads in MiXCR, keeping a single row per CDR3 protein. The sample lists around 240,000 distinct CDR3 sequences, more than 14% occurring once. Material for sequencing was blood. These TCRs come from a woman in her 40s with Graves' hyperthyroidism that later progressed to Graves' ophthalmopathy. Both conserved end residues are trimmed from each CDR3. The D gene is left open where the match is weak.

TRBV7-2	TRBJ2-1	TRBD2	ASSFSGTSGGYNEQF
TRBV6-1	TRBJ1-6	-	ASSEAGILYSPLH
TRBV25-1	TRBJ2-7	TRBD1	ATMGQGIYEQY
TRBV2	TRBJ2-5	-	ASSEGQYQETQY
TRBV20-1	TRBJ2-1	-	SAPWGNEQF
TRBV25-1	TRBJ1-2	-	ASSDGRPRRYGHT
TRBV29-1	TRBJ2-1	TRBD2	SVIGTSGNNEQF
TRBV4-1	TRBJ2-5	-	ASSQVSVETQY
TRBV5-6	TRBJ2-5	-	ASSPPPMSSEQETQY
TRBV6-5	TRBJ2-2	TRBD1	ASSYLGQGDGELF
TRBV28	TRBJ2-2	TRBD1	ASSSLGQYTGELF
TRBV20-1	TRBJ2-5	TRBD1	SARGTGIETQY
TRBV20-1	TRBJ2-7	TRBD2	SARLAGSYEQY
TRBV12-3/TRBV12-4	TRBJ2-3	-	ASSSGNADTRY
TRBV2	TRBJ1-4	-	ASSYRALNEKLF
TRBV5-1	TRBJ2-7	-	ASSPRPMQAYEQY
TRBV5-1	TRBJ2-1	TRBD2	ASSLAGLAPPNEQF
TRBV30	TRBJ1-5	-	AWSRGSNQPQH
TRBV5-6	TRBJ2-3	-	ASSLVATFYTDTQY
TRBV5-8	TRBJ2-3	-	ASSWTGASTDTQY
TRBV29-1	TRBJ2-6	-	SVPPGANVLT
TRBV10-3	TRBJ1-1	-	AISDSPRDTEAF
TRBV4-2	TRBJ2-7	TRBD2	ASSQDGTSGMYEQY
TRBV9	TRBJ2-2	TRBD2	ASSGSGSPDTGELF
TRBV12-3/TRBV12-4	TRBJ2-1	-	ASSRPLAAVSYNEQF
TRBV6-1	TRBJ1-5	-	ASSEWGHSNQPQH
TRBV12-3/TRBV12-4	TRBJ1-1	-	ASSFSGNLITEAF
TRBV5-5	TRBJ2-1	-	ASSTGSSYNEQF
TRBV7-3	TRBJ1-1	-	ASSLVQGTEAF
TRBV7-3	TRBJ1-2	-	ASDDLSGLNLT
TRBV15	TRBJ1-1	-	ATSRVLIQAEAF
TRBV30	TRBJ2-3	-	AWSGEGDGDTQY
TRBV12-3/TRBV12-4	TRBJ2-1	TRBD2	ASSGGGSSYNEQF
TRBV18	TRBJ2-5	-	ASSDIGETQY
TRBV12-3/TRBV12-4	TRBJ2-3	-	ASSGPLAGITDTQY
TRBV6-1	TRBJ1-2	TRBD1	ASRDRTGGGYT
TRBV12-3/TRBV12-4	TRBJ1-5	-	ASSFGGPGETQH
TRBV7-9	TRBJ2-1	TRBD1	ASSFRGHSADNEQF
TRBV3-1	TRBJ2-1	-	ASSSSGPSYNEQF
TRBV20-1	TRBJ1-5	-	SARDLGDSFEQPQH
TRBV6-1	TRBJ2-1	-	ASSELVDEQF
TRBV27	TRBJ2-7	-	ASSPNIARGPYEQY
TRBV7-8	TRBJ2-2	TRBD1	ASSNRTGAVGELF
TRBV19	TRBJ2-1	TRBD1	ASIGRQGDSAYNEQF
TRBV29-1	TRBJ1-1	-	SAGQMNTEAF
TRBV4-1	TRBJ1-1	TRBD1	ASSFKGAGGTEAF
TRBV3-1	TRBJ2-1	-	ASSQGLGSTPSYNEQF
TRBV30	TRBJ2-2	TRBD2	ACSGRSRTGELF
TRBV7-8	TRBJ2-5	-	ASSSSGAKETQY
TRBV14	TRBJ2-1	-	ASSQRHREQF
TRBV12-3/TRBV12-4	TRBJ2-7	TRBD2	ASSQLHGWTSSYEQY
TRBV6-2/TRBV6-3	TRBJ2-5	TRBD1	ASSQQGAWETQY
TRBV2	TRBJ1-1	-	ASRGQGMGTEAF
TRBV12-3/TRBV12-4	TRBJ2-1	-	ASRPLDAGYNEQF